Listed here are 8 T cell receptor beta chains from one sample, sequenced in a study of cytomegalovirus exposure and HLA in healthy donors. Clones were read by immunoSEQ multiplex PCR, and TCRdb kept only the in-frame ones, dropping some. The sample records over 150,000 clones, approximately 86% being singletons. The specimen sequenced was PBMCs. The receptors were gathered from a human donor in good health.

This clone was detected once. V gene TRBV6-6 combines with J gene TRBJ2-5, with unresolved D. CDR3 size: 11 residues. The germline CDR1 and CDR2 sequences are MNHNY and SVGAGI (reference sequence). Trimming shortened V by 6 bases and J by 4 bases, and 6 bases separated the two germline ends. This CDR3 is CASRQSETQYF. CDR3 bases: TGTGCCAGCAGACAGTCAGAGACCCAGTACTTC.

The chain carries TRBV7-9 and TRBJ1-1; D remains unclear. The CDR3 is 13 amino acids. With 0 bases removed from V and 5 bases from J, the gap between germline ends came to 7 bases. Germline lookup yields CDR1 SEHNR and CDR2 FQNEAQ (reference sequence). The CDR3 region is CASSLAFGTEAFF. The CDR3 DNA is TGTGCCAGCAGCTTAGCGTTCGGGACTGAAGCTTTCTTT.

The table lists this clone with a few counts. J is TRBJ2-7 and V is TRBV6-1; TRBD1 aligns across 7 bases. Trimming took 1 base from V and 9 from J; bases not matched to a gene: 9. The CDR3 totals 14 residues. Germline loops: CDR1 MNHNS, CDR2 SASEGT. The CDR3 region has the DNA TGTGCCAGCAGTGAAGGAGGGACAGCAATCGGGCAGTACTTC. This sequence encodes CASSEGGTAIGQYF.

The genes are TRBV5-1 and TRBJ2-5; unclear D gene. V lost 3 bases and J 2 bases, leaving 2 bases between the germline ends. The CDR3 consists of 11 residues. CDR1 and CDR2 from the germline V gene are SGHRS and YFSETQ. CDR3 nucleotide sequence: TGCGCCAGCAGCTCTCAAGAGACCCAGTACTTC. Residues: CASSSQETQYF.

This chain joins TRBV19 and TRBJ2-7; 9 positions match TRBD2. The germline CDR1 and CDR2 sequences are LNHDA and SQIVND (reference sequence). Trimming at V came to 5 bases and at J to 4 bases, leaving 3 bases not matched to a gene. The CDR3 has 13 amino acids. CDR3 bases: TGTGCCAGTAGTCAAGCGGGAGGATACGAGCAGTACTTC. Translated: CASSQAGGYEQYF.

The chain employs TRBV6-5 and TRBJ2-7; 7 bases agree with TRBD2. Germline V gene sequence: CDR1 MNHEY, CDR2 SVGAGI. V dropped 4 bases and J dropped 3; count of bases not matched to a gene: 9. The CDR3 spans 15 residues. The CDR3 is CASSSLGSGGYEQYF. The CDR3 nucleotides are TGTGCCAGCAGTTCCCTGGGGTCGGGAGGCTACGAGCAGTACTTC.

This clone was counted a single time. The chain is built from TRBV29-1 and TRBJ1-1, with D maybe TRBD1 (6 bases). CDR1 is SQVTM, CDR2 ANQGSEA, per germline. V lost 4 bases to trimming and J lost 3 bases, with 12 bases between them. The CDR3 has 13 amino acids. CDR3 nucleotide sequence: TGCAGCGTTGGGGAGGGGGGCGACACTGAAGCTTTCTTT. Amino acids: CSVGEGGDTEAFF.

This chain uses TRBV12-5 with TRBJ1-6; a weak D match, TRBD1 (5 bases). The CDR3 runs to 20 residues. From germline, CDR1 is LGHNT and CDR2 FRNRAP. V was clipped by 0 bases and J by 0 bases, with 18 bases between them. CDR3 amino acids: CASGLVGKDTRNSYNSPLHF. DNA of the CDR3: TGTGCTAGTGGTTTGGTAGGGAAGGACACCAGAAACTCCTATAATTCACCCCTCCACTTT.